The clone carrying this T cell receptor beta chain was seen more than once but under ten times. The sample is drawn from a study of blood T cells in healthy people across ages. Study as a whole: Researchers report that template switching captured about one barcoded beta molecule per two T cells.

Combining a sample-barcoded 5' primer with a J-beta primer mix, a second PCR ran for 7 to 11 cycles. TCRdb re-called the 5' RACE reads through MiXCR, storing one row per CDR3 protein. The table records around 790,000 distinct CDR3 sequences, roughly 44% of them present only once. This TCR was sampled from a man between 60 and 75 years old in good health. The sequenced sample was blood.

CDR3 DNA: TGCGCCAGCAGCGCAGGGACAGGGGATGGCTACACCTTC. Encoded protein: CASSAGTGDGYTF. The rearrangement links TRBV5-1 to TRBJ1-2, with TRBD1 matching over 10 bases. CDR3 length: 13 residues. Germline V gene data show CDR1 as SGHRS and CDR2 as YFSETQ. Trimming at V came to 4 bases and at J to 6 bases, leaving 3 bases not matched to a gene. The complete variable domain, with remaining parts taken from reference TRBV5-1 and TRBJ1-2, reads KAGVTQTPRYLIKTRGQQVTLSCSPISGHRSVSWYQQTPGQGLQFLFEYFSETQRNKGNFPGRFSGRQFSNSRSEMNVSTLELGDSALYLCASSAGTGDGYTFGSGTRLTVV.